The rows below give T cell receptor beta chains drawn from one sample of a study of blood T cell repertoires in COVID-19. Only in-frame clones appear in the TCRdb table, and some are missing; sequencing was by immunoSEQ multiplex PCR. Seen here are some 170,000 clones, roughly 89% observed once, and the top ten hold 1.5% to 2%. The sequenced sample consisted of peripheral blood. All receptors come from a woman aged 45-65 years with acute or convalescent COVID-19. CDR3s include the opening cysteine and the closing phenylalanine or tryptophan. A D gene is named only where the DNA matches it firmly. Clone size is stated in some rows and not others, as once, few, many or a class when expanded.

v_call: TRBV30; clone_size: .; d_call: .; j_call: TRBJ2-5; cdr3_nt: TGTGCCTGGAACAAAGGGGCGTTACGGGAGACCCAGTACTTC; cdr3_aa: CAWNKGALRETQYF
v_call: TRBV19; clone_size: .; d_call: .; j_call: TRBJ2-5; cdr3_nt: TGTGCCAGTAGCCTGACCCAATCAGGAGAGACCCAGTACTTC; cdr3_aa: CASSLTQSGETQYF
v_call: TRBV6-5; clone_size: .; d_call: .; j_call: TRBJ1-5; cdr3_nt: TGTGCCAGCAGTTACTCACCGGGGGACCAGCCCCAGCATTTT; cdr3_aa: CASSYSPGDQPQHF
v_call: TRBV11-3; clone_size: .; d_call: .; j_call: TRBJ1-4; cdr3_nt: TGTGCCAGCAGATCTACAGGGCGAGAAAAACTGTTTTTT; cdr3_aa: CASRSTGREKLFF
v_call: TRBV6-6; clone_size: once; d_call: .; j_call: TRBJ1-2; cdr3_nt: TGTGCCAGCAGCCCCCTAGCGGGGAGGGACTATGGCTACACCTTC; cdr3_aa: CASSPLAGRDYGYTF
v_call: TRBV30; clone_size: .; d_call: .; j_call: TRBJ1-1; cdr3_nt: TGTGCCTGGAGTGAGACCCGAGGGGCTTTCTTT; cdr3_aa: CAWSETRGAFF
v_call: TRBV6-5; clone_size: .; d_call: TRBD1; j_call: TRBJ1-1; cdr3_nt: TGTGCCAGCAGTTCCAGGACAGGGTCCACTGAAGCTTTCTTT; cdr3_aa: CASSSRTGSTEAFF
v_call: TRBV5-8; clone_size: .; d_call: .; j_call: TRBJ2-1; cdr3_nt: TGTGCCAGCAGCTTGGGGGCTTCGGGGGTCAATGAGCAGTTCTTC; cdr3_aa: CASSLGASGVNEQFF
v_call: TRBV7-2; clone_size: .; d_call: .; j_call: TRBJ1-5; cdr3_nt: TGTGCCAGCAGCTTGGGGGGGCGACAGCCCCAGCATTTT; cdr3_aa: CASSLGGRQPQHF
v_call: TRBV30; clone_size: .; d_call: TRBD1; j_call: TRBJ1-1; cdr3_nt: TGTGCCTGGAGTTCCCGAACAGGGGGCAACACTGAAGCTTTCTTT; cdr3_aa: CAWSSRTGGNTEAFF
v_call: TRBV7-3; clone_size: .; d_call: .; j_call: TRBJ1-1; cdr3_nt: TGTGCCAGCAGCTTAATAGGACAGCGGAACACTGAAGCTTTCTTT; cdr3_aa: CASSLIGQRNTEAFF
v_call: TRBV27; clone_size: .; d_call: TRBD1; j_call: TRBJ1-6; cdr3_nt: TGTGCCAGCAGTCCCGGGACAGGGCCCAGCTCCTATAATTCACCCCTCCACTTT; cdr3_aa: CASSPGTGPSSYNSPLHF
v_call: TRBV9; clone_size: .; d_call: .; j_call: TRBJ2-2; cdr3_nt: TGTGCCAGCAGCGTAGAGCAGGGATGGACCGGGGAGCTGTTTTTT; cdr3_aa: CASSVEQGWTGELFF
v_call: TRBV7-9; clone_size: .; d_call: TRBD1; j_call: TRBJ2-2; cdr3_nt: TGTGCCAGCAGCTTAAGGGGACAGGGTGGCACCGGGGAGCTGTTTTTT; cdr3_aa: CASSLRGQGGTGELFF
v_call: TRBV6-5; clone_size: .; d_call: .; j_call: TRBJ2-7; cdr3_nt: TGTGCCAGCAGGGAGGGCAACGGCTACGAGCAGTACTTC; cdr3_aa: CASREGNGYEQYF
v_call: TRBV6-6; clone_size: .; d_call: .; j_call: TRBJ1-2; cdr3_nt: TGTGCCAGCAGTACCGGTAACTATGGCTACACCTTC; cdr3_aa: CASSTGNYGYTF
v_call: TRBV11-3; clone_size: .; d_call: TRBD2; j_call: TRBJ2-1; cdr3_nt: TGTGCCAGCAGCTCACCCCTCCTAGCGGGGGACCAGCAGTTCTTC; cdr3_aa: CASSSPLLAGDQQFF
v_call: TRBV5-1; clone_size: .; d_call: TRBD2; j_call: TRBJ2-7; cdr3_nt: TGCGCCAGCAGCTTGGGTTCCACGAAAACTAGCGGGTCCTACGAGCAGTACTTC; cdr3_aa: CASSLGSTKTSGSYEQYF
v_call: TRBV6-6; clone_size: .; d_call: .; j_call: TRBJ2-7; cdr3_nt: TGTGCCAGCAGTTACGCAGTCGGGACCTACGAGCAGTACTTC; cdr3_aa: CASSYAVGTYEQYF
v_call: TRBV19; clone_size: .; d_call: .; j_call: TRBJ1-3; cdr3_nt: TGTGCCAGTAGGGAGTTCAAGGCTGGAAACACCATATATTTT; cdr3_aa: CASREFKAGNTIYF
v_call: TRBV7-2; clone_size: .; d_call: .; j_call: TRBJ1-4; cdr3_nt: TGTGCCAGCAGCTTAGCCCAGACGCTGGCGCTGCGGAGTGAAAAACTGTTTTTT; cdr3_aa: CASSLAQTLALRSEKLFF
v_call: TRBV6-5; clone_size: .; d_call: .; j_call: TRBJ1-6; cdr3_nt: TGTGCCAGCCTCAGGGAGGCTAATTCACCCCTCCACTTT; cdr3_aa: CASLREANSPLHF
v_call: TRBV7-2; clone_size: .; d_call: TRBD2; j_call: TRBJ2-1; cdr3_nt: TGTGCCAGCAGCTTAGTGACTAGCGGGGGGCCTTTTTCGAATGAGCAGTTCTTC; cdr3_aa: CASSLVTSGGPFSNEQFF
v_call: TRBV30; clone_size: .; d_call: .; j_call: TRBJ1-4; cdr3_nt: TGTGCCTGGAGTATCCGTGAAAAACTGTTTTTT; cdr3_aa: CAWSIREKLFF
v_call: TRBV7-2; clone_size: .; d_call: .; j_call: TRBJ1-1; cdr3_nt: TGTGCCAGCAGCTTGCCACAGAACACTGAAGCTTTCTTT; cdr3_aa: CASSLPQNTEAFF
v_call: TRBV13; clone_size: .; d_call: .; j_call: TRBJ1-2; cdr3_nt: TGTGCCAGCAGCCCATACGGGGGGCCCGACTATGGCTACACCTTC; cdr3_aa: CASSPYGGPDYGYTF
v_call: TRBV10-3; clone_size: .; d_call: TRBD2; j_call: TRBJ2-1; cdr3_nt: TGTGCCATCAGTGTAGCCAGCGGGGGTGGAAATGAGCAGTTCTTC; cdr3_aa: CAISVASGGGNEQFF
v_call: TRBV4-3; clone_size: .; d_call: TRBD1; j_call: TRBJ1-5; cdr3_nt: TGCGCCAGCAGCCAGGAAGACAGGGGGGATCAGCCCCAGCATTTT; cdr3_aa: CASSQEDRGDQPQHF
v_call: TRBV5-8; clone_size: .; d_call: TRBD2; j_call: TRBJ2-3; cdr3_nt: TGTGCCAGCAGCTTGGAAAGCGGGAGTGGCACAGATACGCAGTATTTT; cdr3_aa: CASSLESGSGTDTQYF
v_call: TRBV30; clone_size: once; d_call: .; j_call: TRBJ1-5; cdr3_nt: TGTGCCTGGAGTGCGGGGGGGATCAATCAGCCCCAGCATTTT; cdr3_aa: CAWSAGGINQPQHF
v_call: TRBV14; clone_size: .; d_call: .; j_call: TRBJ1-1; cdr3_nt: TGTGCCAGCAGCCATTTAGGGGGTGAAGCTTTCTTT; cdr3_aa: CASSHLGGEAFF
v_call: TRBV19; clone_size: once; d_call: .; j_call: TRBJ1-4; cdr3_nt: TGTGCCAGTGCGAACAGGTTTAATGAAAAACTGTTTTTT; cdr3_aa: CASANRFNEKLFF
v_call: TRBV5-1; clone_size: .; d_call: TRBD1; j_call: TRBJ2-7; cdr3_nt: TGCGCCAGCAGCCCCGGTCCGGGACAGGGGGCCTACGAGCAGTACTTC; cdr3_aa: CASSPGPGQGAYEQYF
v_call: TRBV19; clone_size: .; d_call: TRBD1; j_call: TRBJ1-4; cdr3_nt: TGTGCCAGTAGTCCCGGGACAGTTGGTGAAAAACTGTTTTTT; cdr3_aa: CASSPGTVGEKLFF
v_call: TRBV24-1; clone_size: once; d_call: TRBD1; j_call: TRBJ2-1; cdr3_nt: TGTGCCACCAGTGATTCGGACAGGGGGCCGAGGGGGAATGAGCAGTTCTTC; cdr3_aa: CATSDSDRGPRGNEQFF